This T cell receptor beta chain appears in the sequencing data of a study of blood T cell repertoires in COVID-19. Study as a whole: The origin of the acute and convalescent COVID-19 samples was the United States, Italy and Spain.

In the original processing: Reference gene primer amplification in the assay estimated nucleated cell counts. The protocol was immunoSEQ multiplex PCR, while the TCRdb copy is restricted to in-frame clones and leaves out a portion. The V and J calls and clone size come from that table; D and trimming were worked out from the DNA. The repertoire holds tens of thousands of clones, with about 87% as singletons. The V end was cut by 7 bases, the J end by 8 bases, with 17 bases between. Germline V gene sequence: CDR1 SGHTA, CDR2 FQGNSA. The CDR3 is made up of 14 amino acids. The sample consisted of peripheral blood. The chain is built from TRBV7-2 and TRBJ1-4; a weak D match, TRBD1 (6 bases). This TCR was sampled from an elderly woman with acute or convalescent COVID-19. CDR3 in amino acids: CASTPGGAWEKLFF. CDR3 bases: TGTGCCAGCACCCCGGGGGGGGCATGGGAAAAACTGTTTTTT.